This TCR beta chain is drawn from a study of T cell repertoires in cytomegalovirus infection. Study-level information: CMV infection plus the matching HLA type was flagged by public TCR beta signatures.

Trimming pared 0 bases from V and 0 bases from J, leaving 11 bases between. This CDR3 is built from 17 residues. Germline-derived CDR1 and CDR2 are LGHNA and YSLEER. As concerns this clonotype: Its cognate antigen is unknown.

TCRdb reanalysed the reads using MiXCR and keeps one entry per CDR3 protein. The sample holds 370,000 or so distinct CDR3 sequences; approximately 35% are singletons and the top ten take around an eighth. Points from the study as a whole: In two of eight donors, the top clonotype was HLA-C-restricted CMV-specific.

The origin of this receptor is a human donor in good health (CMV status not recorded). Some clones in this sample may be carry-over from other donors' samples. The chain uses TRBV4-3 and TRBJ1-4; D remains ambiguous. This sample comprised cultured PBMCs, obtained from culture after CMV antigen stimulation. Here the CDR3 DNA reads TGCGCCAGCAGCCAAGATCCATTTGTTGCAACTAATGAAAAACTGTTTTTT. Encoded protein: CASSQDPFVATNEKLFF.